Presented here are 21 T cell receptor beta chains from one specimen sequenced in a study of siplizumab effects on memory and regulatory T cells. TCRdb keeps only in-frame clones here, not all; method: immunoSEQ multiplex PCR. The sample has 100,000 or so clones; about 90% are singletons. Sequences were obtained from CD4+ T cells sorted from blood. The receptors originated from a human donor in good health.

The chain carries TRBV28 and TRBJ2-5; D is ambiguous. The CDR3 contains 12 residues. The germline V and J ends were trimmed by 3 bases and 5 bases, with 7 bases remaining between them. CDR1 and CDR2 (germline): MDHEN, SYDVKM. The CDR3 is CASSFSSETQYF. The CDR3 DNA sequence: TGTGCCAGCAGTTTCTCATCCGAGACCCAGTACTTC. Full variable domain (remainder filled in from reference TRBV28 and TRBJ2-5): DVKVTQSSRYLVKRTGEKVFLECVQDMDHENMFWYRQDPGLGLRLIYFSYDVKMKEKGDIPEGYSVSREKKERFSLILESASTNQTSMYLCASSFSSETQYFGPGTRLLVL.

The chain is built from TRBV10-1 and TRBJ1-1; D not resolved. V dropped 2 bases and J dropped 4 bases, with 11 bases sitting between them. CDR1 and CDR2 from the germline V gene are WNHNN and SYGVQD (reference sequence). This CDR3 has 14 amino acids. CDR3 region: CASSEGVRGTEAFF. Written as DNA, the CDR3 is TGCGCCAGCAGTGAGGGGGTCCGCGGCACTGAAGCTTTCTTT.

This sequence joins TRBV5-6 and TRBJ1-6, with D unresolved. The germline V gene has CDR1 SGHDT and CDR2 YYEEEE. This CDR3 contains 15 residues. V was trimmed by 4 bases and J by 7 bases, leaving 15 bases between them. The CDR3 loop reads CASSPGRTGNSPLHF. The CDR3 DNA sequence: TGTGCCAGCAGCCCAGGACGGACGGGCAATTCACCCCTCCACTTT.

The chain couples TRBV7-3 to TRBJ2-5; 10 bases map to TRBD2. The CDR3 runs 15 residues. In germline, CDR1 is SGHTA, CDR2 FQGTGA. J gave up 5 bases and V 5 bases, and 8 bases lay outside the gene matches. CDR3 nucleotide sequence: TGTGCCAGCAGCCCCCAACTAGCGGGGAAGGAGACCCAGTACTTC. Translation gives CASSPQLAGKETQYF.

Concerning this clone: The same CDR3 arises from other DNA sequences in this sample as well. The chain has TRBV7-2 and TRBJ2-2; D is unclear. V was shortened by 1 base and J by 6 bases, with 6 bases between the two germline ends. From germline, CDR1 is SGHTA and CDR2 FQGNSA. The CDR3 extends over 13 amino acids. CDR3 coding DNA: TGTGCCAGCAGCTTAGGGGTAGCCGGGGAGCTGTTTTTT. It specifies CASSLGVAGELFF. Using reference TRBV7-2 and TRBJ2-2 for the parts outside the CDR3, the full variable domain is GAGVSQSPSNKVTEKGKDVELRCDPISGHTALYWYRQSLGQGLEFLIYFQGNSAPDKSGLPSDRFSAERTGGSVSTLTIQRTQQEDSAVYLCASSLGVAGELFFGEGSRLTVL.

The DNA for the CDR3 is TGCGCCAGCAGCCAAGATGGAAGGGGGAACTGGGAGACCCAGTACTTC. Its translation is CASSQDGRGNWETQYF. V and J are TRBV4-1 and TRBJ2-5; TRBD1 is a possible D gene (6 bases). Deletions cut 0 bases from V and 5 bases from J, with 16 bases between. This CDR3 comprises 16 residues. Germline V gives CDR1 MGHRA, CDR2 YSYEKL.

This chain connects TRBV4-1 to TRBJ2-5; unclear D gene. This CDR3 is built from 13 residues. Trimming took off 3 bases at V and 5 bases at J, with 10 bases between the two ends. Germline V CDR1 and CDR2: MGHRA, YSYEKL. CDR3 loop: CASSHLAVETQYF. The DNA for the CDR3 is TGCGCCAGCAGCCACCTCGCGGTGGAGACCCAGTACTTC.

On this clone: One end of the junction fails to match germline, which may point to a read error. J is TRBJ2-7 and V is TRBV20-1; D uncertain. The CDR3 extends over 11 amino acids. Germline V CDR1 and CDR2: DFQATT, SNEGSKA (reference sequence). The CDR3 sequence is CSAATSHEQYF. For the CDR3, the DNA is TGCAGTGCGGCGACCTCCCACGAGCAGTACTTC.

V is TRBV28 and J is TRBJ2-7, with D tentatively TRBD2 (6 bases). The length of the CDR3 is 14 residues. Germline CDR1 MDHEN, CDR2 SYDVKM. V lost 3 bases, J lost 4 bases, and 13 bases lay in between. The CDR3, as DNA: TGTGCCAGCAGTTTTGGTGGAGGGGCTTACGAGCAGTACTTC. This sequence encodes CASSFGGGAYEQYF.

This clone appeared a single time. This chain connects TRBV7-9 to TRBJ1-4; TRBD1 agrees at 8 bases. J gave up 7 bases and V 1 base, and 11 bases lay outside the gene matches. The length of the CDR3 is 17 residues. Germline CDR1 reads SEHNR; CDR2 reads FQNEAQ (reference sequence). This CDR3 reads CASSLVQGGNGGEKLFF. The CDR3 DNA is TGTGCCAGCAGCTTAGTACAGGGGGGGAATGGTGGTGAAAAACTGTTTTTT.

The rearrangement links TRBV5-4 to TRBJ2-7; 10 bases align to TRBD1. This CDR3 region has 15 residues. J was trimmed by 1 base and V by 4 bases; bases with no gene match: 5. Germline V lookup: CDR1 SGHNT, CDR2 YYREEE (reference sequence). The CDR3 DNA follows: TGTGCCAGCAGCCCATCGGACAGGGGGTCCTACGAGCAGTACTTC. Protein: CASSPSDRGSYEQYF.

The chain recombines TRBV4-2 with TRBJ2-2; weak D call: TRBD2 (6 bases). The CDR3 contains 15 residues. Trimming cost V 0 bases and J 8 bases, with 13 bases left between them. Germline assignment: CDR1 LGHNA and CDR2 YNFKEQ. The CDR3 is CASSQDLGGGGELFF. The CDR3 DNA reads TGTGCCAGCAGCCAAGATCTCGGGGGTGGAGGGGAGCTGTTTTTT.

CDR3 region: CAIQGGEADTQYF. In DNA form, the CDR3 reads TGTGCCATACAAGGGGGGGAGGCAGATACGCAGTATTTT. The chain carries TRBV6-5 and TRBJ2-3; maybe TRBD2 (7 bases). This CDR3 comprises 13 residues. V lost 10 bases to trimming and J lost 4 bases, with 15 bases between them. CDR1 and CDR2 from the germline V gene are MNHEY and SVGAGI.

This chain links TRBV7-9 with TRBJ2-6; no firm D call. The CDR3 covers 15 residues. V was trimmed by 3 bases and J by 1 base, leaving 7 bases between them. Germline CDR1 is SEHNR and CDR2 is FQNEAQ (reference sequence). CDR3: CASSFGESGANVLTF. CDR3 DNA sequence: TGTGCCAGCAGCTTTGGCGAGTCTGGGGCCAACGTCCTGACTTTC.

The CDR3 region has the DNA TGCGCCAGCAGCTTTGGGGATGAGCAGTTCTTC. Protein: CASSFGDEQFF. The chain has TRBV5-1 and TRBJ2-1; D is unresolved. CDR1 is SGHRS and CDR2 is YFSETQ in the germline V gene. CDR3 length equals 11 residues. Trimming took 2 bases from V and 8 from J, leaving 5 bases between them.

This chain uses TRBV28 with TRBJ1-2, with D hard to call. The CDR3 spans 14 residues. Germline CDR1 and CDR2: MDHEN and SYDVKM. V was trimmed by 3 bases and J by 4 bases, leaving 12 bases between them. The CDR3 region has the DNA TGTGCCAGCAGTTTGTCGCTTTCCTCCTATGGCTACACCTTC. It specifies CASSLSLSSYGYTF.

This chain uses TRBV11-2 with TRBJ1-2, with a possible D match to TRBD1 (6 bases). This CDR3 spans 15 amino acids. The germline CDR1 and CDR2 sequences are SGHAT and FQNNGV. Trimming stripped 11 bases from V and 5 bases from J, with 24 bases between. CDR3 DNA: TGTGCCCCCGCCTCCCAGGGGACCTGGGAGTATGGCTACACCTTC. Translating it yields CAPASQGTWEYGYTF.

The V call is TRBV10-1, the J call TRBJ2-2; no reliable D call. Trimming left V 6 bases short and J 1 base short, with 6 bases between. CDR1 and CDR2 from the germline V gene are WNHNN and SYGVQD (reference sequence). The CDR3 runs to 13 residues. CDR3 DNA: TGCGCCAGCAGGGCAGAGAACACCGGGGAGCTGTTTTTT. Amino acids: CASRAENTGELFF.

V usage is TRBV2 and J usage is TRBJ2-3; D not resolved. CDR3 length: 15 amino acids. V was trimmed by 5 bases and J by 2 bases, leaving 14 bases between them. The V gene's germline CDR1 is SNHLY and CDR2 FYNNEI. The CDR3 region is CASSTQDGSTDTQYF. CDR3 sequence (DNA): TGTGCCAGCAGTACCCAGGACGGATCCACAGATACGCAGTATTTT.

V is TRBV5-1 and J is TRBJ1-3; unclear D gene. With 6 bases removed from V and 0 bases from J, the gap between germline ends came to 13 bases. This CDR3 has 15 amino acids. CDR1 and CDR2 from the germline V gene are SGHRS and YFSETQ. The CDR3 here is CASTPTGTSGNTIYF. The DNA of the CDR3 is TGCGCCAGCACCCCGACGGGAACCTCTGGAAACACCATATATTTT.

The J gene is TRBJ2-3, the V gene TRBV4-3; D possibly corresponds to TRBD1 (6 bases). The V gene lost 1 base and the J gene lost 3 bases, with 11 bases spanning the gap. The CDR3 runs to 15 residues. Germline assignment: CDR1 LGHNA and CDR2 YSLEER. CDR3 in amino acids: CASSQVIGGTDTQYF. The DNA for the CDR3 is TGCGCCAGCAGCCAAGTAATAGGGGGTACAGATACGCAGTATTTT.